The next 9 T cell receptor beta chains were all read from a single sample in a study of OX40 agonist ivuxolimab in advanced cancers. Here immunoSEQ multiplex PCR was the method, and the copy in TCRdb shows in-frame clones only, minus some. The repertoire consists of under 80,000 clones, with approximately 92% occurring once and the leading ten covering 0.32%. The specimen was CD4+ or CD8+ T cells sorted from blood, collected in a trial of the OX40 agonist ivuxolimab. Receptors originate from an adult with an advanced solid tumor such as melanoma, head and neck, liver or kidney cancer.

The chain has TRBV28 and TRBJ1-6; no clear D. CDR1 is MDHEN, CDR2 SYDVKM, per germline. Trimming stripped 6 bases from V and 10 bases from J, with 16 bases between. This CDR3 is built from 14 residues. The CDR3 loop is CASSLRETSSPLHF. CDR3 nucleotide sequence: TGTGCCAGCAGCCTCCGGGAGACAAGCTCACCCCTCCACTTT. The full variable domain, completed using reference TRBV28 and TRBJ1-6, is DVKVTQSSRYLVKRTGEKVFLECVQDMDHENMFWYRQDPGLGLRLIYFSYDVKMKEKGDIPEGYSVSREKKERFSLILESASTNQTSMYLCASSLRETSSPLHFGNGTRLTVT.

This chain links TRBV28 with TRBJ2-7; 7 bases are a match to TRBD1. CDR1 and CDR2 (germline): MDHEN, SYDVKM. V dropped 2 bases and J dropped 0; count of bases not matched to a gene: 7. The CDR3 covers 16 residues. The CDR3 bases are TGTGCCAGCAGTTTAGGTGGTGCAGGGGGCTCCTACGAGCAGTACTTC. It translates to CASSLGGAGGSYEQYF. Based on the CDR3 plus reference TRBV28 and TRBJ2-7, the full variable domain is DVKVTQSSRYLVKRTGEKVFLECVQDMDHENMFWYRQDPGLGLRLIYFSYDVKMKEKGDIPEGYSVSREKKERFSLILESASTNQTSMYLCASSLGGAGGSYEQYFGPGTRLTVT.

J is TRBJ1-1 and V is TRBV5-4; maybe TRBD1 (6 bases). Germline CDR1 is SGHNT and CDR2 is YYREEE (reference sequence). CDR3 length: 13 residues. Trimming stripped 4 bases from V and 2 bases from J, with 9 bases between. CDR3 nucleotides: TGTGCCAGCAGCCGCAGGGGAAACACTGAAGCTTTCTTT. Translation: CASSRRGNTEAFF. The full variable domain, rest sourced from reference TRBV5-4 and TRBJ1-1, is ETGVTQSPTHLIKTRGQQVTLRCSSQSGHNTVSWYQQALGQGPQFIFQYYREEENGRGNFPPRFSGLQFPNYSSELNVNALELDDSALYLCASSRRGNTEAFFGQGTRLTVV.

This clone was seen once. The chain employs TRBV7-2 and TRBJ1-5, with D hard to call. The length of the CDR3 is 14 residues. Germline CDR1 SGHTA, CDR2 FQGNSA. The V end was cut by 2 bases, the J end by 5 bases, with 10 bases between. The CDR3 sequence: CASSLLAGYQPQHF. DNA for the CDR3: TGTGCCAGCAGCTTATTGGCCGGTTATCAGCCCCAGCATTTT. The whole variable domain, filled in from reference TRBV7-2 and TRBJ1-5, reads GAGVSQSPSNKVTEKGKDVELRCDPISGHTALYWYRQSLGQGLEFLIYFQGNSAPDKSGLPSDRFSAERTGGSVSTLTIQRTQQEDSAVYLCASSLLAGYQPQHFGDGTRLSIL.

The chain is built from TRBV6-1 and TRBJ2-3; D perhaps matches TRBD2 (5 bases). The germline CDR1 and CDR2 sequences are MNHNS and SASEGT. V was shortened by 10 bases and J by 2 bases, with 16 bases between the two germline ends. This CDR3 comprises 14 residues. CDR3: CATASKRDTDTQYF. In DNA form, the CDR3 reads TGTGCCACCGCCTCTAAGAGGGACACAGATACGCAGTATTTT.

This clone was counted a single time. This sequence joins TRBV7-9 and TRBJ1-1; possible D gene TRBD1, 5 bases. V gave up 5 bases and J gave up 0 bases, with 13 bases separating them. The length of the CDR3 is 15 residues. CDR1 and CDR2 (germline): SEHNR, FQNEAQ (reference sequence). CDR3 in amino acids: CASSPRGGMNTEAFF. The CDR3 nucleotides are TGTGCCAGCAGCCCGCGGGGGGGGATGAACACTGAAGCTTTCTTT.

The V and J genes are TRBV25-1 and TRBJ2-7; 10 positions match TRBD1. Germline V gene lookup returns CDR1 MGHDK and CDR2 SYGVNS. V lost 9 bases to trimming and J lost 2 bases; unmatched junction nucleotides: 4. This CDR3 is 13 amino acids long. In DNA, the CDR3 is TGTGCCAGTCGACAGGGGGCAACCTACGAGCAGTACTTC. It encodes CASRQGATYEQYF.

In DNA, the CDR3 is TGTGCCAGCAGCACTACTGGGACTAGCGGGAGGCTCTACGAGCAGTACTTC. Its translation is CASSTTGTSGRLYEQYF. V and J are TRBV7-2 and TRBJ2-7; TRBD2 matches at 15 bases. Trimming at V came to 5 bases and at J to 3 bases, leaving 8 bases not matched to a gene. CDR3 length: 17 amino acids. Per germline, CDR1 SGHTA and CDR2 FQGNSA.

The chain joins TRBV6-1 to TRBJ1-2, with a weak D call TRBD1 (6 bases). This CDR3 has 13 amino acids. CDR1 MNHNS and CDR2 SASEGT come from the germline V gene. The V end lost 4 bases, the J end lost 7 bases, and 13 bases lay between the germline ends. The CDR3 region has the DNA TGTGCCAGCAGTGCACGGACAGCTGGTGGCTACACCTTC. Residues: CASSARTAGGYTF.